One sample yielded the 13 T cell receptor beta chains listed below, sequenced in a study of T cell repertoires in aging, cancer and after chemotherapy. Peripheral blood genomic DNA, not sorted cells or RNA, was the template. Rearranged V-D-J TRB sequences were amplified with a mixed TRB-A/B primer pool. TCRdb redid the calling of the multiplex PCR reads with MiXCR, one entry per CDR3 protein. The sample has around 9,600 distinct CDR3 sequences; 33% are singletons. What was sequenced was blood. These receptors came from a human donor in good health. The donor label of this sample is uncertain.

This chain uses TRBV18 with TRBJ2-7, with D maybe TRBD1 (5 bases). In germline, CDR1 is KGHSH, CDR2 LQKENI. CDR3 size: 16 residues. V lost 4 bases and J 2 bases, leaving 18 bases between the germline ends. Written as DNA, the CDR3 is TGTGCCAGCTCACGACACTCAGGGAACACCGCCTACGAGCAGTACTTC. Translation gives CASSRHSGNTAYEQYF.

This chain connects TRBV11-2 to TRBJ2-1; 14 positions match TRBD2. The germline gives CDR1 SGHAT, CDR2 FQNNGV. Trimming at V came to 6 bases and at J to 7 bases, leaving 2 bases not matched to a gene. The CDR3 extends over 14 amino acids. CDR3 protein: CASRGLAGGNEQFF. Here the CDR3 DNA reads TGTGCCAGCAGAGGACTAGCGGGGGGAAATGAGCAGTTCTTC.

This clonotype was observed a handful of times. The chain links TRBV6-1 to TRBJ2-2; 11 nucleotides agree with TRBD2. The V segment lost 5 bases and the J segment 7 bases; nucleotides outside the gene matches: 12. Germline lookup yields CDR1 MNHNS and CDR2 SASEGT. CDR3 length: 17 amino acids. CDR3 bases: TGTGCCAGCAGTTACGCTAGCGGGGGGTTCCACGGCGGGGAGCTGTTTTTT. It yields the protein CASSYASGGFHGGELFF.

The J gene is TRBJ2-1, the V gene TRBV6-2 or TRBV6-3; a possible D gene is TRBD2 (6 bases). Germline CDR1 reads MNHEY; CDR2 reads SVGEGT. This CDR3 contains 12 residues. V was cut by 6 bases and J by 15 bases, with 18 bases left in between. The chain's CDR3 is CASSYPRGTGFF. As DNA, the CDR3 is TGTGCCAGCAGCTACCCTCGGGGGACGGGGTTCTTC.

J is TRBJ2-7 and V is TRBV30, with a weak D call TRBD1 (6 bases). Germline CDR1 reads GTSNPN; CDR2 reads SVGIG (reference sequence). The V and J ends lost 2 bases and 3 bases respectively, with 11 bases between them. The CDR3 has 13 amino acids. CDR3 protein: CAWSLGHSYEQYF. Here the CDR3 DNA reads TGTGCCTGGAGTCTGGGACACAGCTACGAGCAGTACTTC.

To note about this clonotype: This sequence may be a read error, since a much larger clone differs from it by one base. The chain combines TRBV19 with TRBJ1-6, with TRBD1 as a possible D gene (5 bases). Trimming took 8 bases from V and 3 from J, leaving 11 bases between them. Germline V lookup: CDR1 LNHDA, CDR2 SQIVND (reference sequence). CDR3 length: 14 amino acids. The CDR3 spells CASGDWVYNSPLHF. CDR3 sequence (DNA): TGTGCCAGTGGGGACTGGGTCTATAATTCACCCCTCCACTTT.

The V gene is TRBV7-2, the J gene TRBJ2-1; the match to TRBD2 covers 7 bases. V lost 5 bases and J lost 1; bases outside the gene matches: 5. Germline V gene data show CDR1 as SGHTA and CDR2 as FQGNSA. The CDR3 contains 15 residues. The CDR3 is CASSLLGGSYNEQFF. CDR3 sequence (DNA): TGTGCCAGCAGCCTACTGGGGGGGTCCTACAATGAGCAGTTCTTC.

The chain employs TRBV6-1 and TRBJ2-3, with D perhaps being TRBD1 or TRBD2 (5 bases each). Trimming removed 6 bases at V and 1 base at J, with 14 bases between. Germline V gene lookup returns CDR1 MNHNS and CDR2 SASEGT. The length of the CDR3 is 15 residues. The DNA for the CDR3 is TGTGCCAGCAGGATACTAGTGGGGGGCACAGATACGCAGTATTTT. Protein: CASRILVGGTDTQYF.

This clonotype came up a few times. The rearrangement uses TRBV7-2 and TRBJ2-3, with 8 bases matching TRBD1. Unmatched junction bases numbered 4, after V lost 1 base and J lost 1 base. The CDR3 spans 16 residues. Germline V gene lookup returns CDR1 SGHTA and CDR2 FQGNSA. CDR3 protein: CASSLGTGLRTDTQYF. The CDR3 region has the DNA TGTGCCAGCAGCTTAGGGACAGGGCTACGCACAGATACGCAGTATTTT.

This clonotype is termed medium-sized. The chain recombines TRBV5-4 with TRBJ2-7, with D perhaps TRBD1 or TRBD2 (6 bases each). The CDR3 runs 16 residues. The germline V and J ends were trimmed by 3 bases and 3 bases, with 19 bases remaining between them. From germline, CDR1 is SGHNT and CDR2 YYREEE (reference sequence). CDR3 residues: CASSSTSPRGGYEQYF. DNA for the CDR3: TGTGCCAGCAGCTCCACTAGCCCGCGAGGGGGCTACGAGCAGTACTTC.

The chain has TRBV5-1 and TRBJ2-7; 12 nucleotides match TRBD1. This CDR3 region has 15 residues. The ends lost 4 bases at V and 5 bases at J; junction bases unmatched: 7. From germline, CDR1 is SGHRS and CDR2 YFSETQ. The CDR3 coding sequence is TGCGCCAGCAGCGGCTCGGGACAGGGGGCGAACGAGCAGTACTTC. Translating gives CASSGSGQGANEQYF.

This clonotype was found a few times. This rearrangement joins TRBV27 to TRBJ2-1, with TRBD2 matching 13 bases. V lost 1 base to trimming and J lost 9 bases; unmatched junction nucleotides: 6. The V gene's germline CDR1 is MNHEY and CDR2 SMNVEV (reference sequence). The CDR3 runs 16 residues. The CDR3 sequence: CASSLLLAGGRGEQFF. CDR3 DNA: TGTGCCAGCAGTTTATTACTAGCGGGGGGGCGGGGTGAGCAGTTCTTC.

The genes are TRBV12-3 or TRBV12-4 and TRBJ2-6; no definite D call. V was pared by 2 bases and J by 2 bases, with 1 base between. The CDR3 has 13 amino acids. The CDR3 is CASSLPGANVLTF. The CDR3 DNA reads as TGTGCCAGCAGTTTACCTGGGGCCAACGTCCTGACTTTC.